The source of this T cell receptor beta chain is a study of human T cells and chemical hapten exposure. V was clipped by 1 base and J by 7 bases, with 14 bases between them. The CDR3 covers 14 residues. Germline V gives CDR1 MNHEY, CDR2 SMNVEV (reference sequence). Time point denoted: pre-sensitization, week 0. Treatment noted: therapeutic diphenylcyclopropenone sensitization with weekly scalp DPC. This clonotype was counted between two and nine times. From the RACE reads, TCRdb called clonotypes with MiXCR, one entry per CDR3 protein. The table shows 200,000 to 300,000 distinct CDR3 sequences, with 7.5% to 10% occurring only once.

The specimen was whole blood, collected in connection with sensitization to the hapten diphenylcyclopropenone (DPC). V is TRBV27 and J is TRBJ2-7, with D maybe TRBD2 (5 bases). This receptor was obtained from a woman in her forties with alopecia areata. Some clones in this sample may be carry-over from other donors' samples. The CDR3 sequence is CASSLWTSNGEQYF. The CDR3 coding sequence is TGTGCCAGCAGTTTATGGACTTCAAATGGGGAGCAGTACTTC.